This is a list of T cell receptor beta chains from one sample in a study of blood T cell repertoires in COVID-19. The assay was immunoSEQ multiplex PCR, and TCRdb's table has in-frame clones only and misses some. Among some 98,000 clones listed, under 90% were seen once. The material sequenced was peripheral blood. Source of these receptors: a human donor in a cohort sampled during active COVID-19. Each CDR3 is given without its conserved first and last residue.

v_gene: TRBV21-1; len: 11; CDR3aa: ASNGFLSYEQY
v_gene: TRBV28; len: 14; CDR3aa: ASLRGEAGGTYEQY
v_gene: TRBV4-2; len: 16; CDR3aa: ASSGQGPGRTLNTEAF
v_gene: TRBV3-1/TRBV3-2; len: 14; CDR3aa: ASSLGASTGNYGYT
v_gene: TRBV28; len: 11; CDR3aa: ASRPGGVQPQH
v_gene: TRBV2; len: 11; CDR3aa: ASSEGRAYEQY
v_gene: TRBV12-3/TRBV12-4; len: 9; CDR3aa: ASSSGYGYT
v_gene: TRBV28; len: 13; CDR3aa: ASSQGVGRNQPQH
v_gene: TRBV11-2; len: 12; CDR3aa: ASRGTSGKQEQY
v_gene: TRBV28; len: 13; CDR3aa: ASSLGAQIQETQY
v_gene: TRBV27; len: 12; CDR3aa: ASSPRQGAQPQH
v_gene: TRBV9; len: 13; CDR3aa: ASSVQGFGADTQY
v_gene: TRBV11-2; len: 13; CDR3aa: ASSLDLGGLNGYT
v_gene: TRBV6-1; len: 14; CDR3aa: ASSEGIQAWGYEQY
v_gene: TRBV2; len: 12; CDR3aa: ASSSKQGIDGYT
v_gene: TRBV5-1; len: 11; CDR3aa: ASSPDTTHEQY
v_gene: TRBV7-3; len: 12; CDR3aa: ASTLSVDTGELF
v_gene: TRBV6-6; len: 10; CDR3aa: ASEGGSYEQY
v_gene: TRBV5-6; len: 15; CDR3aa: ASSFILSGTSYNEQF
v_gene: TRBV28; len: 14; CDR3aa: ASSPARGLLGSPLH
v_gene: TRBV6-5; len: 14; CDR3aa: ASSYAGLAETREQY
v_gene: TRBV11-2; len: 10; CDR3aa: ASSLDRGEQY
v_gene: TRBV28; len: 10; CDR3aa: ASDARRGRQY
v_gene: TRBV21-1; len: 14; CDR3aa: ASSGERFSANQPQH
v_gene: TRBV3-1/TRBV3-2; len: 10; CDR3aa: ASSRERSQQY
v_gene: TRBV3-1/TRBV3-2; len: 13; CDR3aa: ASSARDRRTGGYT
v_gene: TRBV20-1; len: 11; CDR3aa: SASPRVPYEQY
v_gene: TRBV3-1/TRBV3-2; len: 10; CDR3aa: ASSQGAHTQY
v_gene: TRBV6-1; len: 14; CDR3aa: ASSEASGSGGQPQH
v_gene: TRBV27; len: 14; CDR3aa: ASSTRGGETGYEQY
v_gene: TRBV28; len: 12; CDR3aa: ASSFPGDNEKLF
v_gene: TRBV28; len: 11; CDR3aa: ASRRTDNTEAF
v_gene: TRBV20-1; len: 9; CDR3aa: SARESGEQY
v_gene: TRBV14; len: 11; CDR3aa: ASRQDPNSPLH
v_gene: TRBV5-1; len: 15; CDR3aa: ASSPRIAGGAYNEQF
v_gene: TRBV7-9; len: 11; CDR3aa: ASSPGVGETQY
v_gene: TRBV12-3/TRBV12-4; len: 11; CDR3aa: ASSRLVQNEQF